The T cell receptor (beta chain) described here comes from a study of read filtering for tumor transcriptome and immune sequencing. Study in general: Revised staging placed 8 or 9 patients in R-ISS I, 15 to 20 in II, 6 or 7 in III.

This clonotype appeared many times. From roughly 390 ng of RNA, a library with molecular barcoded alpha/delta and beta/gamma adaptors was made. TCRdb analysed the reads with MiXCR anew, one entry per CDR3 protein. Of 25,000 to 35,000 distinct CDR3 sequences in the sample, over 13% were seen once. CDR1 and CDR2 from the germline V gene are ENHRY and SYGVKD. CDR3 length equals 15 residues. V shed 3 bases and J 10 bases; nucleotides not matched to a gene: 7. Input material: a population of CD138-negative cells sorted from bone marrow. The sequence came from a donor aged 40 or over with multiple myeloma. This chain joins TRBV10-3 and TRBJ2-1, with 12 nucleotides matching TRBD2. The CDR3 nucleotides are TGTGCCATCAGTGAAACTAGCGGGAGGATCGGAGAGCAGTTCTTC. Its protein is CAISETSGRIGEQFF.